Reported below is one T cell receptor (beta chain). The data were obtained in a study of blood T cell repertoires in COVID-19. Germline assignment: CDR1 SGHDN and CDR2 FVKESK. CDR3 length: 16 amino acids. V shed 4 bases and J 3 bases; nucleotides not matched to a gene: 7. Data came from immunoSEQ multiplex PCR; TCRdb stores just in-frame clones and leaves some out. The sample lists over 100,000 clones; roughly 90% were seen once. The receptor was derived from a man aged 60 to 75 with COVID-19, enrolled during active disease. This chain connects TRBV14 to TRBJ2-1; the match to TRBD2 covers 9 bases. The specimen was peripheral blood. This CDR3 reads CASSLSGGTHYNEQFF. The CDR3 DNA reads TGTGCCAGCAGCCTCAGCGGGGGGACGCACTACAATGAGCAGTTCTTC.